This T cell receptor beta chain was identified during a study of T cells expressing NK-cell markers. TCRdb re-called the 5' RACE reads and catalogs CDR3 proteins one per entry, DNA excluded. This listing includes about 550,000 distinct CDR3 sequences. CDR3 length: 18 residues. Germline V lookup: CDR1 SGHRS, CDR2 YFSETQ. The J gene is TRBJ1-2, the V gene TRBV5-1; the TRBD1 assignment by TCRdb is unverifiable without DNA. This receptor was taken from a man between 18 and 29 years old in good health. Specimen: blood T cells: a sorted CD56 or NKG2C T cell subset, CD4+ or CD8+ T cells, or bulk PBMC T cells (not recorded which). The CDR3 reads CASSLERGTGIIADGYTF.